This paragraph covers one TCR beta chain sequence. These data belong to a study of cytomegalovirus exposure and HLA in healthy donors. The length of the CDR3 is 14 residues. Trimming left V 1 base short and J 5 bases short, with 12 bases between. Per germline, CDR1 SEHNR and CDR2 FQNEAQ (reference sequence). Primers: 60 Vbeta forward and 13 Jbeta reverse. The data were produced by immunoSEQ multiplex PCR, yet TCRdb's version contains in-frame clones alone and is incomplete. The sample includes over 90,000 clones, about 74% of them seen just once. Nominal health characterized the donors when sampled, though unrecorded immune exposures were likely.

The clonotype was recovered from a woman aged 45-60 years in good health and CMV-seropositive. V usage is TRBV7-9 and J usage is TRBJ2-7; TRBD1 might be the D (7 bases). Sequenced input: PBMCs. The chain's CDR3 is CASSLVRGANEQYF. The DNA for the CDR3 is TGTGCCAGCAGCTTAGTCAGGGGGGCCAACGAGCAGTACTTC.